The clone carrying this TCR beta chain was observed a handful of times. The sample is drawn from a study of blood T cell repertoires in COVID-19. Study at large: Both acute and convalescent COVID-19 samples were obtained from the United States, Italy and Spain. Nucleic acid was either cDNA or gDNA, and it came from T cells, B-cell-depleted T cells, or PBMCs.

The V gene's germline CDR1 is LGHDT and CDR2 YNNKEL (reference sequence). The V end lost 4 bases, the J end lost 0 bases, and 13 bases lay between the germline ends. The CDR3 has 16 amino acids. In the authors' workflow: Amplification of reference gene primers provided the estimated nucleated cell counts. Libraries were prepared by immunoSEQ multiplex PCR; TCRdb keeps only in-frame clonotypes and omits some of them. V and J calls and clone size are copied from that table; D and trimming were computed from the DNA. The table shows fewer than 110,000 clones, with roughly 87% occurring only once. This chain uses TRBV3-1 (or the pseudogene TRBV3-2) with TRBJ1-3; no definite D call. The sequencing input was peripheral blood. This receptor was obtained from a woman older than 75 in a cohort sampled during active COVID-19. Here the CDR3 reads CASSPEGGLSGNTIYF. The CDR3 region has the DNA TGTGCCAGCAGCCCCGAAGGTGGACTCTCTGGAAACACCATATATTTT.